Here is one T cell receptor (beta chain) with its context. What it recognizes is unknown. This CDR3 region has 15 residues. The V gene lost 4 bases and the J gene lost 0 bases, with 13 bases spanning the gap. Germline CDR1 and CDR2: SGHRS and YFSETQ. Assay: immunoSEQ multiplex PCR; the TCRdb copy retains only in-frame clones and omits some. The sample has 50,000 to 65,000 clones; around 82% are singletons. The data derive from a study of T cells in localized non-small cell lung cancer. Whole-study findings and limits: Appearing in adjacent lung were a median roughly 57 of the top 100 tumor clones. The study found T cell clonality highest in uninvolved adjacent lung, above tumor.

The V and J genes are TRBV5-1 and TRBJ1-1; possibly TRBD1 for D (6 bases). The input for sequencing was PBMCs, taken before any cancer treatment. This receptor was identified in a woman between 35 and 75 years old with stage II lung adenocarcinoma. The CDR3 DNA is TGCGCCAGCAGCGGGCGGACAGATCTGAACACTGAAGCTTTCTTT. It specifies CASSGRTDLNTEAFF.